This TCR beta chain is drawn from a study of siplizumab effects on memory and regulatory T cells. The study assayed some 110,000 TCR templates per sample. Measured with immunoSEQ multiplex PCR; TCRdb has only the in-frame clones, and not every one. Of over 95,000 clones listed, about 94% are singletons. Concerning this clone itself: Its antigen is unidentified.

Germline values: CDR1 MNHEY, CDR2 SMNVEV (reference sequence). V shed 3 bases and J shed 1 base, with 9 bases lying between them. The CDR3 runs to 14 residues. The study's findings and limits: Among sequences traceable to unstimulated CD4+ memory cells, alloreactive ones were significantly reduced by siplizumab. Unstimulated subsets contained matches for only a minor fraction of alloreactive clones. It was never confirmed that proliferating Tregs from siplizumab cultures were suppressive.

Sequenced sample: non-Treg CD4+ T cells sorted from blood. The sequence was collected from a human donor in good health. This chain joins TRBV27 and TRBJ1-2; no reliable D call. The chain's CDR3 is CASSFKPLNYGYTF. The CDR3 DNA reads TGTGCCAGCAGTTTCAAGCCTCTTAACTATGGCTACACCTTC.